A single sample gave rise to the 10 T cell receptor beta chains below, sequenced in a study of early T cells in non-severe SARS-CoV-2 infection. TCRdb re-called the 5' RACE reads with MiXCR, one entry per CDR3 protein. The sample lists about 60,000 distinct CDR3 sequences, 5.5% to 6.5% occurring once. What was sequenced was whole blood. All receptors derive from an adult who was a healthcare worker with PCR-confirmed SARS-CoV-2 infection or an uninfected control (not recorded which).

This chain uses TRBV20-1 with TRBJ2-7; no definite D call. V was clipped by 0 bases and J by 2 bases, with 14 bases between them. Germline lookup yields CDR1 DFQATT and CDR2 SNEGSKA (reference sequence). The CDR3 loop spans 15 amino acids. The CDR3, as DNA: TGCAGTGCTAGAGATCTGGCGGCCCATACCTACGAGCAGTACTTC. It translates to CSARDLAAHTYEQYF.

This clonotype was seen ten or more times. The chain joins TRBV4-3 to TRBJ2-6; tentative D call: TRBD1 (5 bases). This CDR3 is built from 18 residues. V was shortened by 0 bases and J by 0 bases, with 12 bases between the two germline ends. CDR1 is LGHNA and CDR2 is YSLEER in the germline V gene. The chain's CDR3 is CASSQDQQASSGANVLTF. The CDR3 DNA reads TGCGCCAGCAGCCAAGATCAACAGGCAAGCTCTGGGGCCAACGTCCTGACTTTC.

This chain uses TRBV12-5 with TRBJ2-2, with D unclear. V lost 0 bases and J 7 bases, leaving 6 bases between the germline ends. CDR1 is LGHNT, CDR2 FRNRAP, per germline. The CDR3 runs to 13 residues. Here the CDR3 reads CASGLVKDGELFF. The CDR3 DNA reads TGTGCTAGTGGTTTGGTAAAGGACGGGGAGCTGTTTTTT.

This clonotype showed up just a few times. The CDR3, as DNA: TGTGCCAGCAGCCCCGGGGGAGGCGCCTCCTACAATGAGCAGTTCTTC. This translates into CASSPGGGASYNEQFF. V gene TRBV5-6 combines with J gene TRBJ2-1; D may be TRBD2 (6 bases). The length of the CDR3 is 16 residues. Germline CDR1 reads SGHDT; CDR2 reads YYEEEE. V was clipped by 4 bases and J by 0 bases, with 14 bases between them.

This clonotype came up many times. This chain joins TRBV6-5 and TRBJ2-2; a weak D match, TRBD1 (6 bases). This CDR3 is 13 amino acids long. V was cut by 7 bases and J by 4 bases, with 10 bases left in between. Germline V gives CDR1 MNHEY, CDR2 SVGAGI. This CDR3 reads CASTGQLTGELFF. The CDR3 coding sequence is TGTGCCAGCACTGGACAGCTCACCGGGGAGCTGTTTTTT.

This clonotype was recorded at least ten times. The V gene is TRBV7-9, the J gene TRBJ1-3, with D maybe TRBD1 (5 bases). CDR1 SEHNR and CDR2 FQNEAQ come from the germline V gene (reference sequence). V lost 0 bases to trimming and J lost 0 bases, with 12 bases between them. The CDR3 runs to 17 residues. The CDR3 DNA follows: TGTGCCAGCAGCTTAGCGCAACAGGCTGGCTCTGGAAACACCATATATTTT. It codes for CASSLAQQAGSGNTIYF.

The chain uses TRBV6-5 and TRBJ2-7, with D perhaps TRBD2 (5 bases). V shed 6 bases and J shed 3 bases, with 18 bases lying between them. This CDR3 contains 15 residues. Per the germline V gene, CDR1 is MNHEY and CDR2 is SVGAGI. The CDR3 is CASSPVASEGYEQYF. The CDR3, as DNA: TGTGCCAGCAGCCCGGTGGCCTCTGAGGGCTACGAGCAGTACTTC.

This clonotype was seen at least ten times. The rearrangement links TRBV11-2 to TRBJ2-1; TRBD2 agrees at 15 bases. V was clipped by 7 bases and J by 4 bases; unmatched bases: 11. CDR3 length equals 18 residues. The germline gives CDR1 SGHAT, CDR2 FQNNGV. Here the CDR3 DNA reads TGTGCCAGCAATACGGGACTAGCGGGAGGAGGGCTATACAATGAGCAGTTCTTC. It encodes CASNTGLAGGGLYNEQFF.

Ten or more counts support this clonotype. CDR3 protein: CASSPFQGVDEKLFF. The CDR3 DNA reads as TGTGCCAGCAGCCCGTTTCAAGGGGTCGATGAAAAACTGTTTTTT. The chain uses TRBV9 and TRBJ1-4; weak D call: TRBD1 (5 bases). The CDR3 is 15 amino acids. Germline values: CDR1 SGDLS, CDR2 YYNGEE. The ends were cut back, 4 bases at V and 6 bases at J, with 16 bases in the middle.

The chain couples TRBV11-3 to TRBJ2-2; D not certain. In germline, CDR1 is SGHNT, CDR2 YENEEA. The V end lost 0 bases, the J end lost 10 bases, and 6 bases lay between the germline ends. There are 12 residues in the CDR3. Here the CDR3 DNA reads TGTGCCAGCAGCTTAGATAACGTGGAGCTGTTTTTT. Protein sequence: CASSLDNVELFF.